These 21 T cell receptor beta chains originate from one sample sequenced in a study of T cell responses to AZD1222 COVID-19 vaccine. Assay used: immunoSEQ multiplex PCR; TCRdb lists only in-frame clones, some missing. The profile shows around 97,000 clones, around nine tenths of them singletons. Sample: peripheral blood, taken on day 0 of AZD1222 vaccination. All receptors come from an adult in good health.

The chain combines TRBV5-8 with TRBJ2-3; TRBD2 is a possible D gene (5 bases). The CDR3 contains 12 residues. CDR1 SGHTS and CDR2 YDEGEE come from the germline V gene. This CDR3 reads CAYGVSTDTQYF. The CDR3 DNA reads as TGTGCATACGGGGTTAGCACAGATACGCAGTATTTT.

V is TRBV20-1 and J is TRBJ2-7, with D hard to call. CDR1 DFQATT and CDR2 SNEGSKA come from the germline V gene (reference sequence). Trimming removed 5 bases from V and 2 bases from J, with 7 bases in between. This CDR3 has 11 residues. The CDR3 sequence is CSALLTYEQYF. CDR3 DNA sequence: TGCAGTGCTTTATTAACCTACGAGCAGTACTTC.

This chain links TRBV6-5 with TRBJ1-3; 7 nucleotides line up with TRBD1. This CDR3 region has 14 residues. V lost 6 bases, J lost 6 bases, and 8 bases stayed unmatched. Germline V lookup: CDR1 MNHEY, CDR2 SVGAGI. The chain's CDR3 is CASRPSGTENTIYF. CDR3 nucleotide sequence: TGTGCCAGCAGACCCTCCGGGACAGAAAACACCATATATTTT.

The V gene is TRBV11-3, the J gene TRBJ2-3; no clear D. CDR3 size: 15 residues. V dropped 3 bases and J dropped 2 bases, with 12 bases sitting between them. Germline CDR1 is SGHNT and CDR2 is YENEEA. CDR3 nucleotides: TGTGCCAGCAGCTTGAGCCATGGAGCCACAGATACGCAGTATTTT. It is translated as CASSLSHGATDTQYF.

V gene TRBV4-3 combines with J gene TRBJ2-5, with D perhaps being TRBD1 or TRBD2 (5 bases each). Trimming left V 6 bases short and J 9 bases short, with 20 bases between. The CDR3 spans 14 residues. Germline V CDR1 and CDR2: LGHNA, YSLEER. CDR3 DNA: TGCGCCAGCAGTTACGACGAGTCCTTGGGGGCCCAGTACTTC. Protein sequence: CASSYDESLGAQYF.

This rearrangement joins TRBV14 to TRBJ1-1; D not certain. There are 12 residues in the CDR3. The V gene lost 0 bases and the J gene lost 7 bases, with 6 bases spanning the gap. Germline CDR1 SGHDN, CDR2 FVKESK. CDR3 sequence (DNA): TGTGCCAGCAGCCAAGATACGATTGAAGCTTTCTTT. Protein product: CASSQDTIEAFF.

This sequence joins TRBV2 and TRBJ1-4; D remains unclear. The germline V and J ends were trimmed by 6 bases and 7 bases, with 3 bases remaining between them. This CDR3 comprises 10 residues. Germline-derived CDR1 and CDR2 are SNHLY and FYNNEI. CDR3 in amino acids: CASRVEKLFF. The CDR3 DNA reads TGTGCCAGCAGAGTTGAAAAACTGTTTTTT.

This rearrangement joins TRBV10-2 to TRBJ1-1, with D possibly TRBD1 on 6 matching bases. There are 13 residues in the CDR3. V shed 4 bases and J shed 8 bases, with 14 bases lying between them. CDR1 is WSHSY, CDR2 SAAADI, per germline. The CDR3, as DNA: TGCGCCAGCAGTGTACAGGGAAGGGACGAAGCTTTCTTT. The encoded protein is CASSVQGRDEAFF.

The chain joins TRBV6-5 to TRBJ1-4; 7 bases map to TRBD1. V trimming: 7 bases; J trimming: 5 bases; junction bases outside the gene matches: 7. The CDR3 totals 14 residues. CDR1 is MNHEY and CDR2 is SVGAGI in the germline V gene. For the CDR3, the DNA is TGTGCCAGCACCTCAGGGGGAGGGAATGAAAAACTGTTTTTT. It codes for CASTSGGGNEKLFF.

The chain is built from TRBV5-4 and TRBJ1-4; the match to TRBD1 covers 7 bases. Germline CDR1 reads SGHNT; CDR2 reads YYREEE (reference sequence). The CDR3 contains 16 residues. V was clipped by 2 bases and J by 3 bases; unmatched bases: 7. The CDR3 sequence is CASSFGDRAPNEKLFF. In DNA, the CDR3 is TGTGCCAGCAGCTTTGGAGACAGGGCTCCTAATGAAAAACTGTTTTTT.

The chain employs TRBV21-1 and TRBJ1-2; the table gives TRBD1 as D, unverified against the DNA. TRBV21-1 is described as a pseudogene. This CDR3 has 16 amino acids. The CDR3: CASRLKKTGALGGYTF. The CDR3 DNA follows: TGTGCCAGCAGACTCAAAAAGACAGGGGCCCTTGGTGGCTACACCTTC.

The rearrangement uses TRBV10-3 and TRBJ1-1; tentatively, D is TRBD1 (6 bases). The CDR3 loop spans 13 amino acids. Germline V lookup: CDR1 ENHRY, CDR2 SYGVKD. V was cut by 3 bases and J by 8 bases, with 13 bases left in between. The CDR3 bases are TGTGCCATCAGTGATACGGGGGCAGAGGAAGCTTTCTTT. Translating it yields CAISDTGAEEAFF.

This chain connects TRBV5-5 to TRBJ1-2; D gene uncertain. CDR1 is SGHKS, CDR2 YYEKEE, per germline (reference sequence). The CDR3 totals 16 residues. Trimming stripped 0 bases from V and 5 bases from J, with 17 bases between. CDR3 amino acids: CASSLGPSVVEYGYTF. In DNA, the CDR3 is TGTGCCAGCAGCTTGGGCCCTTCTGTGGTGGAATATGGCTACACCTTC.

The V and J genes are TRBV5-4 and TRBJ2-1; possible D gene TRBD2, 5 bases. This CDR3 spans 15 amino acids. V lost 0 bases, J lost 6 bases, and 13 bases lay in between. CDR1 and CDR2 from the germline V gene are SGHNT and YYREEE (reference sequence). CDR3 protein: CASSLAPTSSNEQFF. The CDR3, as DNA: TGTGCCAGCAGCTTGGCGCCAACTAGTTCCAATGAGCAGTTCTTC.

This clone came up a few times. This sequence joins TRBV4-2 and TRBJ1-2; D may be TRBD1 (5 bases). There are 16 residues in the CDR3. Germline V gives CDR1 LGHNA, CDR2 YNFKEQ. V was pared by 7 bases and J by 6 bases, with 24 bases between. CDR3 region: CASNPAGSLSWDGYTF. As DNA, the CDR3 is TGTGCCAGCAATCCCGCAGGGTCTCTCTCCTGGGATGGCTACACCTTC.

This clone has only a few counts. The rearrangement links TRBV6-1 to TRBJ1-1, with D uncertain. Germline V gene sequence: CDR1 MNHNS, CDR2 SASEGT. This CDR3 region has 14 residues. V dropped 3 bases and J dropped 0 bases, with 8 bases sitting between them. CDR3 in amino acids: CASSEPGMNTEAFF. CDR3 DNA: TGTGCCAGCAGTGAGCCGGGGATGAACACTGAAGCTTTCTTT.

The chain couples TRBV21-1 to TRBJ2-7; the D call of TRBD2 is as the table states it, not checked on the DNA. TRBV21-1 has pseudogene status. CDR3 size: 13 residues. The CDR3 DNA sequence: TGTGCCAGCAGCAAAGTATACGGCTACGAGCAGTACTTC. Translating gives CASSKVYGYEQYF.

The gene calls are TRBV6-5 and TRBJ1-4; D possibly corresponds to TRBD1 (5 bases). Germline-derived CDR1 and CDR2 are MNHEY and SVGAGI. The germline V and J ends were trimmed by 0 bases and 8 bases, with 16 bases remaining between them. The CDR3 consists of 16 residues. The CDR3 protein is CASSYSGRRGREKLFF. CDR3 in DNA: TGTGCCAGCAGTTACTCAGGGAGGAGGGGTCGGGAAAAACTGTTTTTT.

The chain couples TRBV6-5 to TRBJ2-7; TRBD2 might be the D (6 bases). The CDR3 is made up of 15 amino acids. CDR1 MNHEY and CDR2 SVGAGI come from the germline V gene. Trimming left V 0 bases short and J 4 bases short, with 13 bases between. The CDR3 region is CASSYSFRLEYEQYF. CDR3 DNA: TGTGCCAGCAGTTACTCGTTCCGACTAGAGTACGAGCAGTACTTC.

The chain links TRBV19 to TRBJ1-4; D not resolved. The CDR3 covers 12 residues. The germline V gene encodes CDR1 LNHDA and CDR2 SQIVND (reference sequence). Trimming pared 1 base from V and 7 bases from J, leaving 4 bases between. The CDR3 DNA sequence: TGTGCCAGTAGTATAGGGGTTGAAAAACTGTTTTTT. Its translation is CASSIGVEKLFF.

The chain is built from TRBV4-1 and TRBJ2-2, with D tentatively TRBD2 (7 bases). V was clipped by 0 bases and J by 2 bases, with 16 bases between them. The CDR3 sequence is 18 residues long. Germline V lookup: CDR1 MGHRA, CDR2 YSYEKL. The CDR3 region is CASSQDRGGTLNTGELFF. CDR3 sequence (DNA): TGCGCCAGCAGCCAAGATAGGGGGGGGACCTTAAACACCGGGGAGCTGTTTTTT.